The sample holds a few counts of the clone carrying this T cell receptor beta chain. In the original workflow: Amplification of reference gene primers provided the estimated nucleated cell counts. Assay used: immunoSEQ multiplex PCR; TCRdb lists only in-frame clones, some missing. V, J and clone size derive from that table, while D and trimming were established from the DNA sequence. The sample holds almost 55,000 clones, about 90% seen once. The data are from a study of blood T cell repertoires in COVID-19. Whole-study context: Both acute and convalescent COVID-19 samples were obtained from the United States, Italy and Spain. PBMCs, B-cell-depleted T cells, or T cells provided the cDNA or gDNA that made up the material.

With V trimmed by 3 bases and J by 11 bases, 5 bases remained unmatched. The germline CDR1 and CDR2 sequences are SGHTS and YDEGEE. The CDR3 totals 14 residues. This chain uses TRBV5-8 with TRBJ1-6; 10 nucleotides line up with TRBD1. This TCR came from a human donor in a cohort sampled during active COVID-19. Source material: peripheral blood. CDR3: CASSSGTGAAPLHF. CDR3 DNA sequence: TGTGCCAGCAGCTCCGGGACAGGGGCAGCACCCCTCCACTTT.